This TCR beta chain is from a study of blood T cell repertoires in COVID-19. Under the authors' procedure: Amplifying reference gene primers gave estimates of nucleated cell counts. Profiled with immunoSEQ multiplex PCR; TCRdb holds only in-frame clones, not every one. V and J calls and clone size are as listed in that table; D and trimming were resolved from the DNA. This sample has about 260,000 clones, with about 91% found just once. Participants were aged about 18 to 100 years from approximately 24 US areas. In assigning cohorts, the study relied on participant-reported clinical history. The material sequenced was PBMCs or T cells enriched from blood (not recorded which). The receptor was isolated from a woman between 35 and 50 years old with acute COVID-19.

The CDR3, as DNA: TGTGCCAGCTCACCGACAGGGTTGGGTCAGCCCCAGCATTTT. It is translated as CASSPTGLGQPQHF. The chain has TRBV18 and TRBJ1-5, with TRBD1 matching over 7 bases. The germline V gene has CDR1 KGHSH and CDR2 LQKENI. With 3 bases clipped from V and 6 bases from J, the junction kept 5 bases outside the gene matches. The CDR3 consists of 14 residues.